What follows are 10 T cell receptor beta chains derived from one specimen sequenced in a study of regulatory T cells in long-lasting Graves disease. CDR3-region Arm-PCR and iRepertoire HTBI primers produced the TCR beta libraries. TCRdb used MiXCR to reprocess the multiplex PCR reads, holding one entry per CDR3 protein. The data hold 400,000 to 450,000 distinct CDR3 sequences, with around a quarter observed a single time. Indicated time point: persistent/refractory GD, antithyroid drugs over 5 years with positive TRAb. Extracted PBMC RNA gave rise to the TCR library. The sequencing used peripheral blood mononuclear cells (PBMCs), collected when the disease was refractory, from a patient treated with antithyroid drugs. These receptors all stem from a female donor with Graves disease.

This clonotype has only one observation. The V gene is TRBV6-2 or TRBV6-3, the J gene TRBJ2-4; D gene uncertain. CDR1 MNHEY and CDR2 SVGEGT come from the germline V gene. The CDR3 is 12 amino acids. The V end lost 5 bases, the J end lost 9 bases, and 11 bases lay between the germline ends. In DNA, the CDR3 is TGTGCCAGCAGTACCGAGCTAGGCATTCAGTACTTC. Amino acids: CASSTELGIQYF.

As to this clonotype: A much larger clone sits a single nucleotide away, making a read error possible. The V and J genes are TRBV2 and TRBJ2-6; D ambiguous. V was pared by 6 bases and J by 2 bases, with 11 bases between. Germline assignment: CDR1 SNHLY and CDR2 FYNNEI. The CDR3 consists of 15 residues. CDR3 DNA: TGTGCCAGCAGCTCAGCTCCCACTGGGGCCAACGTCCTGACTTTC. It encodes CASSSAPTGANVLTF. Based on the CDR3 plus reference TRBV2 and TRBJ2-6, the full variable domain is EPEVTQTPSHQVTQMGQEVILRCVPISNHLYFYWYRQILGQKVEFLVSFYNNEISEKSEIFDDQFSVERPDGSNFTLKIRSTKLEDSAMYFCASSSAPTGANVLTFGAGSRLTVL.

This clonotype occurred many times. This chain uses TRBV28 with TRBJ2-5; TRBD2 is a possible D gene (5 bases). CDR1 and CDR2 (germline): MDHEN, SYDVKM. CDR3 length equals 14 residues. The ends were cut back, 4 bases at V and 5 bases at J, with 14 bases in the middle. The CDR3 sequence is CASSSGSPGETQYF. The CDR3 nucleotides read TGTGCCAGCAGTTCGGGCAGCCCGGGGGAGACCCAGTACTTC.

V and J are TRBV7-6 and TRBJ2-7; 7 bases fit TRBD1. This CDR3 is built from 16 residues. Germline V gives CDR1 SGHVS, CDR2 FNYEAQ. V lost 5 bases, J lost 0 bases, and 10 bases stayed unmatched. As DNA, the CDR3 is TGTGCCAGCAGCCCTAGGGACAGCCCTAGCTCCTACGAGCAGTACTTC. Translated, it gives CASSPRDSPSSYEQYF.

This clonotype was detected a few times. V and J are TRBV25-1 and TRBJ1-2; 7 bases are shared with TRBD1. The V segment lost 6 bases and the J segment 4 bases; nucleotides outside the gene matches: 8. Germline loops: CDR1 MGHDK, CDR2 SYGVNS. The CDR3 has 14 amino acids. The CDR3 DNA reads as TGTGCCAGCAGCCAGACAGGGCTCGGCTATGGCTACACCTTC. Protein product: CASSQTGLGYGYTF.

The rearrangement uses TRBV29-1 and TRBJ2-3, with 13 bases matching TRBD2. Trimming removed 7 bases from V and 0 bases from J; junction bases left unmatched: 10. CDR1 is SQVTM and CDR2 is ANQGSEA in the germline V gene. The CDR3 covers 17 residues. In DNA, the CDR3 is TGCAGCGCCTTCCCCGGACTAGCGGGGGTTAGCACAGATACGCAGTATTTT. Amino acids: CSAFPGLAGVSTDTQYF.

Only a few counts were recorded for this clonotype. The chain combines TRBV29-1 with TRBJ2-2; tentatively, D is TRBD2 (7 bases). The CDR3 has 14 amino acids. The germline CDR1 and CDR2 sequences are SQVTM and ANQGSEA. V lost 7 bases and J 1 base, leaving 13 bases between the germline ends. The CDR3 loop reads CSAGGGRNTGELFF. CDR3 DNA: TGCAGCGCGGGGGGCGGGAGGAACACCGGGGAGCTGTTTTTT.

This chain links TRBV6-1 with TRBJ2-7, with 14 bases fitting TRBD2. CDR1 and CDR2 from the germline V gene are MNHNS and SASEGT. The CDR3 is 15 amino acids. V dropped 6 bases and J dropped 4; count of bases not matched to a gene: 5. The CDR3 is CASSHRLAGGYEQYF. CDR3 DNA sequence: TGTGCCAGCAGCCACCGACTAGCGGGAGGGTACGAGCAGTACTTC.

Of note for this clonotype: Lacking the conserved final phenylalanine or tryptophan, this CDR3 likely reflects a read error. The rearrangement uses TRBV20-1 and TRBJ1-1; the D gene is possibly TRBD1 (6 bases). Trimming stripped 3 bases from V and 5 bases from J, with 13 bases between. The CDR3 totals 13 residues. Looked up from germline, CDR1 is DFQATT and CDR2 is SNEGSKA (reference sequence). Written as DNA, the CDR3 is TGCAGTGCTAGGGCCACAGGGTTGACTGAAGCTTTCCTT. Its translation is CSARATGLTEAFL.

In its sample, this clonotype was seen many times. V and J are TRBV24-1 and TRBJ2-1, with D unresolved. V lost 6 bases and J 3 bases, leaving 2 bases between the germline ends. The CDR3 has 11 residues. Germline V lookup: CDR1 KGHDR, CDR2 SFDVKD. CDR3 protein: CATSYYNEQFF. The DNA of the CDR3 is TGTGCCACCAGTTACTACAATGAGCAGTTCTTC.